Included here is one T cell receptor (beta chain) sequence, with context. Its specificity is not known. This CDR3 is 15 amino acids long. With V trimmed by 4 bases and J by 3 bases, 6 bases remained unmatched. Germline V lookup: CDR1 MNHEY, CDR2 SMNVEV (reference sequence). This entry comes from a study of blood T cells in healthy people across ages. Notes on the study in general: Naive and antigen-experienced cells were not separated, limiting conclusive comparison. It was held that diversity estimates obtained from one million T cells represented underestimates. Greater diversity and more naive CD4+ cells were seen in long-lived donors than in aged donors.

Primed by a sample-barcoded 5' primer and a J-beta primer mix, a second PCR proceeded for 7 to 11 cycles. Researchers report that a template-switch adaptor with 12 random nucleotides tagged each cDNA molecule. TCRdb independently ran MiXCR on the 5' RACE reads; one entry per CDR3 protein. The sample has fewer than 750,000 distinct CDR3 sequences; under 55% are singletons. The V and J genes are TRBV27 and TRBJ2-7; 10 bases align to TRBD2. This sequence originates from a man older than 75 in good health. Sequenced: blood. In DNA form, the CDR3 reads TGTGCCAGCAGTTCCGTGACTAGCGGGCACTACGAGCAGTACTTC. It yields the protein CASSSVTSGHYEQYF.